The rows below give T cell receptor beta chains drawn from one sample of a study of blood T cell repertoires in COVID-19. Sequencing used immunoSEQ multiplex PCR; TCRdb keeps in-frame clones, though not all of them. The repertoire includes some 290,000 clones, 88% of them detected once, and about 11% sits in the top ten. Sequences were obtained from peripheral blood. These receptors were collected from a woman younger than 45 with COVID-19, enrolled during active disease. The CDR3 runs from the conserved cysteine through the conserved F or W. Fields, in order: V gene, J gene, CDR3 protein.

TRBV30	TRBJ2-2	CAGNPGLAATGELFF
TRBV5-4	TRBJ1-1	CASSREGRLPTEAFF
TRBV2	TRBJ1-5	CASTEGQGAWRPQHF
TRBV6-5	TRBJ2-2	CASSYSVGFSGELFF
TRBV28	TRBJ1-6	CASSLWSGGISPLHF
TRBV9	TRBJ2-7	CASSAGLAGTTTYEQYF
TRBV19	TRBJ2-3	CASSIRNRGPTDTQYF
TRBV10-3	TRBJ2-1	CAISGATSGSYEQFF
TRBV10-2	TRBJ2-1	CASSVLRGNEQFF
TRBV2	TRBJ2-5	CASKEETQYF
TRBV28	TRBJ1-1	CASSLGSMNTEAFF
TRBV6-2/TRBV6-3	TRBJ1-3	CASSYGLQGTGNTIYF
TRBV30	TRBJ1-2	CAEQGRGYGYTF
TRBV6-5	TRBJ2-5	CASTSAGGETQYF
TRBV4-2	TRBJ2-2	CASSVSRDRDTGELFF
TRBV6-5	TRBJ2-7	CASRGTGGYEQYF
TRBV30	TRBJ1-6	CAWRGTGVSPLHF
TRBV21-1	TRBJ1-2	CASLRGPYGYTF
TRBV30	TRBJ2-6	CAWSPWGPGANVLTF
TRBV27	TRBJ2-1	CASSSSGQLYNEQFF
TRBV11-3	TRBJ2-5	CASSKRPGETQYF
TRBV4-1	TRBJ2-5	CASSQVRGGETQYF
TRBV18	TRBJ1-1	CASSPAQGGTEAFF
TRBV10-2	TRBJ2-5	CASSLRGKETQYF
TRBV5-1	TRBJ2-7	CASSYASGTFSYEQYF
TRBV15	TRBJ2-6	CATSRDRGSGANVLTF
TRBV11-1	TRBJ2-1	CASSFRRTGRTGEQFF
TRBV30	TRBJ2-7	CAWTWRGQGENEQYF
TRBV27	TRBJ2-2	CASRFLAGSGELFF
TRBV6-1	TRBJ2-7	CASSEAGLGTYEQYF
TRBV4-3	TRBJ1-4	CASSQDLIGINSVDREKLFF
TRBV9	TRBJ2-3	CASSVDPTSGNWDTQYF
TRBV6-5	TRBJ1-1	CASSPAEGFNTEAFF
TRBV11-2	TRBJ1-1	CASSLTGGDTEAFF
TRBV7-2	TRBJ2-1	CASSFGTTVEQFF
TRBV19	TRBJ1-2	CASSPPGGHGYTF
TRBV27	TRBJ2-1	CASSLANLNEQFF
TRBV2	TRBJ1-3	CASKGAGNTIYF
TRBV4-1	TRBJ1-4	CASSQVQGGAEKLFF
TRBV6-6	TRBJ1-2	CASSLGQGSSGYTF
TRBV6-5	TRBJ1-4	CASSPDRSAGEKLFF
TRBV5-1	TRBJ1-2	CASSLGDTHYTF
TRBV6-5	TRBJ2-7	CASSRSGAYEQYF
TRBV29-1	TRBJ2-3	CSVHGTGINTDTQYF
TRBV18	TRBJ1-1	CASSPGGALNTEAFF
TRBV25-1	TRBJ1-6	CASSPRDRGTYNSPLHF
TRBV28	TRBJ1-6	CASSPTQVNSPLHF
TRBV25-1	TRBJ2-4	CASSASGDKNIQYF
TRBV28	TRBJ2-2	CAIPGQAGELFF